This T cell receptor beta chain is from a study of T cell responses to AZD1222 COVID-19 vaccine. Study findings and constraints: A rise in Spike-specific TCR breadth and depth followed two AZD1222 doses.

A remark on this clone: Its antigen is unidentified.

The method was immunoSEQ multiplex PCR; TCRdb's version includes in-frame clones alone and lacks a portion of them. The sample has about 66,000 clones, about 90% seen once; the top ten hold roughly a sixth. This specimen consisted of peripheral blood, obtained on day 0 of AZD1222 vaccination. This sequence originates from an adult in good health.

The CDR3 loop is CASSQAQGNTEAFF. The DNA for the CDR3 is TGTGCCAGCAGCCAGGCTCAGGGGAACACTGAAGCTTTCTTT. The J gene is TRBJ1-1, the V gene TRBV4-2; D is possibly TRBD1 (5 bases). V lost 3 bases, J lost 1 base, and 9 bases lay in between. From germline, CDR1 is LGHNA and CDR2 YNFKEQ. The length of the CDR3 is 14 residues.